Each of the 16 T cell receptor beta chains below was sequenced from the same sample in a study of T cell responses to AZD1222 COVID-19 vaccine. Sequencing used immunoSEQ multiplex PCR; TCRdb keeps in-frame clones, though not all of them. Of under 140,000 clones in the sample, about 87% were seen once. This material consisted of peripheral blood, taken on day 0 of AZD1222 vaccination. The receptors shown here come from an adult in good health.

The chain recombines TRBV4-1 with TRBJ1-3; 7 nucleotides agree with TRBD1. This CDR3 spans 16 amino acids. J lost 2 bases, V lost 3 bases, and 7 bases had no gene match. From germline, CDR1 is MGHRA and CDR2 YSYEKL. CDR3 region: CASSHTRQGTGNTIYF. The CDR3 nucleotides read TGCGCCAGCAGCCACACCAGACAGGGTACTGGAAACACCATATATTTT.

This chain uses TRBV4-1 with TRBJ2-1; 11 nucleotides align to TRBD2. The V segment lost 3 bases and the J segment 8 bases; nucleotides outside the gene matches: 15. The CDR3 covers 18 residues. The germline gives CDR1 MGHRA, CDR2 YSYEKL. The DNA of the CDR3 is TGCGCCAGCAGCCATATTTTGTCGGATCTAGCGGGGGGCGATGAGCAGTTCTTC. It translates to CASSHILSDLAGGDEQFF.

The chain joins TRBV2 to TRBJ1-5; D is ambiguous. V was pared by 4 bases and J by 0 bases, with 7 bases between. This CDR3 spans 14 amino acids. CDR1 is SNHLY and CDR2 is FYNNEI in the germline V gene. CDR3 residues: CASSGGSSNQPQHF. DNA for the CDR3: TGTGCCAGCAGTGGAGGCAGTAGCAATCAGCCCCAGCATTTT.

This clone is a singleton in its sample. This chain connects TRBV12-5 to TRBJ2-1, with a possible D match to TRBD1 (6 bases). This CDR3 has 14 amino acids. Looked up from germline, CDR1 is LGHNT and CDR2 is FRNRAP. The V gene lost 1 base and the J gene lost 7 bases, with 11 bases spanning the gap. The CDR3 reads CASGLGGQLNEQFF. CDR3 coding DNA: TGTGCTAGTGGTTTGGGAGGACAGCTTAATGAGCAGTTCTTC.

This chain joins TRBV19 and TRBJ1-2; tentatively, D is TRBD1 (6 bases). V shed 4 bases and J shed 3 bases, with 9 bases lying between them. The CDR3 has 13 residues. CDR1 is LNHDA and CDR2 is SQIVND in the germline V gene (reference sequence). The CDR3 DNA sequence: TGTGCCAGTAGTAACGGGGGCTACTATGGCTACACCTTC. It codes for CASSNGGYYGYTF.

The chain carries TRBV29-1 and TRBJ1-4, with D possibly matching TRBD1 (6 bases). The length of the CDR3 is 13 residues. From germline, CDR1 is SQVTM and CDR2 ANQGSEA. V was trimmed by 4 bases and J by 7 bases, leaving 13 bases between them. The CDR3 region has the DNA TGCAGCGTTGTGGGGGCCCTTGGTGAAAAACTGTTTTTT. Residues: CSVVGALGEKLFF.

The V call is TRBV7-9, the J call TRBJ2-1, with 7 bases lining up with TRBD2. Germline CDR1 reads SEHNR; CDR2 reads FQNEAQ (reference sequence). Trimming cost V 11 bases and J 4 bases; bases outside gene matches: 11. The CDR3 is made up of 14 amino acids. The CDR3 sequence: CASQGGSIYNEQFF. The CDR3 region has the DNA TGTGCCTCGCAGGGCGGGAGTATTTACAATGAGCAGTTCTTC.

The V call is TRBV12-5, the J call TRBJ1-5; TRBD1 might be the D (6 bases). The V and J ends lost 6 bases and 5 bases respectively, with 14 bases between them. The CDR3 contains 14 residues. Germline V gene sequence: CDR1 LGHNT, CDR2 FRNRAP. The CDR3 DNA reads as TGTGCTAGTGGCGTAGGACAGTTAGATCAGCCCCAGCATTTT. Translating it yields CASGVGQLDQPQHF.

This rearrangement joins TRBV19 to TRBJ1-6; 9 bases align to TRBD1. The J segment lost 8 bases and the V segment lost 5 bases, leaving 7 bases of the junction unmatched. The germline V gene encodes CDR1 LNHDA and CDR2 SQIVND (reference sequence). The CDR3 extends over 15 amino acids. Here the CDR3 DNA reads TGTGCCAGTAGTGGTACGGGACAGGGACATTCACCCCTCCACTTT. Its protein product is CASSGTGQGHSPLHF. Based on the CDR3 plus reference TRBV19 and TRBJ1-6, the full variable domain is DGGITQSPKYLFRKEGQNVTLSCEQNLNHDAMYWYRQDPGQGLRLIYYSQIVNDFQKGDIAEGYSVSREKKESFPLTVTSAQKNPTAFYLCASSGTGQGHSPLHFGNGTRLTVT.

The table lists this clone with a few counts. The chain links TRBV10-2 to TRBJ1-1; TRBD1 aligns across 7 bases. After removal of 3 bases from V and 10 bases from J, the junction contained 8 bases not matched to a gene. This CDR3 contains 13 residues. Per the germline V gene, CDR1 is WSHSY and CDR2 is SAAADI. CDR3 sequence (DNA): TGCGCCAGCAGTGATTACAGGGGATTGTTAGCTTTCTTT. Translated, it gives CASSDYRGLLAFF.

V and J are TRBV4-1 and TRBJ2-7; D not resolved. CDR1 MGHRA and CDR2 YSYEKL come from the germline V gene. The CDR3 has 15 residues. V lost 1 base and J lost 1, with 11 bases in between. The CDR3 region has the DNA TGCGCCAGCAGCCAAGTGTATGGTCAATCCTACGAGCAGTACTTC. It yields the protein CASSQVYGQSYEQYF.

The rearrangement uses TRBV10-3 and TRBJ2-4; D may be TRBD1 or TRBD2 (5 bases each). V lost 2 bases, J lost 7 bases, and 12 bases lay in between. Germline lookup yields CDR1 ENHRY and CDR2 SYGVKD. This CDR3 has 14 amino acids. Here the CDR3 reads CAISEGTGSNIQYF. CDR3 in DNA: TGTGCCATCAGTGAGGGGACGGGGTCGAACATTCAGTACTTC.

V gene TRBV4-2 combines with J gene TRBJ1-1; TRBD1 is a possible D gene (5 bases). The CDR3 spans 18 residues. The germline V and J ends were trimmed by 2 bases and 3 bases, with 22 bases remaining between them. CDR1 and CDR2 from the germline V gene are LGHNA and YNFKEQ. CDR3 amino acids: CASSQPWVRGESDTEAFF. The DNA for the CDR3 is TGTGCCAGCAGCCAACCTTGGGTTCGAGGGGAATCCGACACTGAAGCTTTCTTT.

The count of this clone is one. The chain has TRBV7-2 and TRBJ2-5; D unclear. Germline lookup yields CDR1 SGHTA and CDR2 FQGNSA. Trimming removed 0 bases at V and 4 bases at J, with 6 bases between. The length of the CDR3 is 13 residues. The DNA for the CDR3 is TGTGCCAGCAGCTTAGCGGAGTCAGAGACCCAGTACTTC. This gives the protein CASSLAESETQYF.

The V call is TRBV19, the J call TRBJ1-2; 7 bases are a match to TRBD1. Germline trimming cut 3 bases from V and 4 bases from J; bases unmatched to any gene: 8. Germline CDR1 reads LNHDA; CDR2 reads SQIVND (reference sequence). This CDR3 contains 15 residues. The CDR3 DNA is TGTGCCAGTAGTATGGTAGGGGGCGGTGGCTATGGCTACACCTTC. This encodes CASSMVGGGGYGYTF.

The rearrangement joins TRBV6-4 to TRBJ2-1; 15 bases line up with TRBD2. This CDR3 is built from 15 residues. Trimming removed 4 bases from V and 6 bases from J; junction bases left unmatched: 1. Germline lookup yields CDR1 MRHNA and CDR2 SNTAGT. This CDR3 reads CASSGTSGGANEQFF. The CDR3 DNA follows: TGTGCCAGCAGTGGGACTAGCGGGGGGGCCAATGAGCAGTTCTTC.